This T cell receptor (beta chain) is from a study of T cells in localized non-small cell lung cancer. Overall study findings and caveats: Peak T cell clonality was found in uninvolved adjacent lung, exceeding tumor.

With respect to this clone: Its specificity is not known.

The assay was immunoSEQ multiplex PCR, and TCRdb's table has in-frame clones only and misses some. The data show about 40,000 clones, around 86% seen once. Trimming left V 5 bases short and J 1 base short, with 13 bases between. The CDR3 contains 15 residues. Germline-derived CDR1 and CDR2 are SGDLS and YYNGEE. Sequences were derived from peripheral blood, sampled before any cancer treatment. The sequence came from a man aged 18 to 49 with stage I lung adenocarcinoma. The chain uses TRBV9 and TRBJ1-5, with D perhaps TRBD1 (6 bases). CDR3 sequence (DNA): TGTGCCAGCAGTGAGGGGGGGACGAGCAATCAGCCCCAGCATTTT. Protein sequence: CASSEGGTSNQPQHF.